This T cell receptor beta chain was identified in a study of cytomegalovirus exposure and HLA in healthy donors (dated by TCRdb to about 2017). Regarding the complete study: In an earlier analysis of 587 of the donors, 276 Gb of sequence data and 90 million to 120 million unique TCR beta sequences from about 180 million T cells were reported. Around 330 gigabases of sequencing data and 70 million to 100 million unique TCR sequences made up an early release that covered several hundred HLA-typed donors. Among the 398 genotyped donors, around 79% belonged to the genetic ancestry cluster associated with self-reported Caucasian donors. The study aimed to test whether cataloging public T cell receptors could reveal signatures of past pathogen exposure. The T cell repertoires of under 750 subjects were profiled by immunosequencing and related to cytomegalovirus serostatus. Along with the approximately 650-subject first cohort, a separate validation cohort of over 90 different subjects was used. To predict cytomegalovirus infection status, the study brought together high-throughput TCR immunosequencing, statistical association of individual TCRs with disease status, and machine learning. A later analysis re-analyzed previously published TCR beta repertoires from 550 to 700 donors and added high-resolution HLA genotyping to study TCR occurrence patterns. The later analysis used no new phenotypic data to find candidate immune exposures, relying instead on TCR beta sequences and their occurrence across donors. To decide whether each TCR beta V gene segment behaved as functional or pseudogenic, an earlier analysis of some 600 of the donors relied on high-throughput TCR beta sequencing. Alongside the repertoire data, information on donor age, sex, ethnicity and CMV serostatus was compiled. In a later genetic analysis, genome-wide SNP genotypes for about three fifths of the roughly 670 donors were used, and that subset was treated as a discovery cohort. All discovery cohort repertoires had been generated on a single sequencing platform. HLA typing included class I and class II loci at four-digit resolution. The number of donors typed differed by locus, with roughly 620-640 for A, B, C, DRB1 and DQB1, about 500 for DQA1, 600 to 610 for DPA1, and over 400 for DPB1. Five DR-DQ haplotypes were handled as single units for association and clustering because linkage in the cohort was strong. On average, around 240,000 unique TCR beta nucleotide sequences were sequenced per donor among roughly 430 genotyped donors of the cohort, with 15% to 20% of those sequences being non-productive.

In total, roughly 670 healthy bone marrow donors made up the cohort. At the time of sampling, every cohort member was nominally healthy, though immune exposures that went unrecorded were likely present. The donor was CMV seropositive and was included in the group of 290 or so seropositive cohort members. A peripheral blood sample was collected from each donor, and TCR beta sequencing was performed on peripheral blood mononuclear cells. Genomic DNA was extracted from the blood cell samples with the Qiagen DNeasy Blood Extraction Kit. The investigation overall reported the following: Because HLA typing was missing for some donors at each locus, association tests included only the typed subset. In a later analysis, HLA-associated TCR beta chains showed more clonal expansion and lower generation probabilities than non-associated chains that were equally common. A later analysis found that TCR association rates varied across HLA loci, with DRB1 alleles showing the most associated TCRs and HLA-C alleles the fewest. The 87-base-pair reads could not distinguish some IMGT-functional V segments, including TRBV6-2 and TRBV6-3, so those segments were excluded. The authors suggested that the approach could potentially be extended to other disease states and immunological phenotypes. An association between a missense DCLRE1C variant and V-gene and J-gene trimming of TCR beta chains was found in a later genetic analysis and replicated in an independent cohort. A later analysis reported that several top co-occurrence clusters appeared linked to parvovirus B19, influenza, CMV and Epstein-Barr virus. A later analysis found that most CMV-associated TCR beta chains appeared HLA-restricted, with HLA associations seemingly driven largely by CMV exposure. Assigning TCR associations to individual alleles was difficult when HLA alleles, especially DR and DQ, strongly co-occurred. An earlier analysis of 587 of the donors showed that most TCR beta V segments appeared in productive rearrangements either about 87% or about 30% of the time, which broadly matched IMGT annotations. In both the original and validation cohorts, the classifier was reported to diagnose cytomegalovirus status with high specificity and sensitivity. According to a later genetic analysis, donors in an Asian-associated ancestry cluster had fewer N-insertions in productive TCRs than the approximately 650-donor mean. In vitro tests confirmed that a few of the cytomegalovirus-associated TCR beta chains recognize cytomegalovirus antigens. Linkage disequilibrium might explain the correlated functional status among segregating V segments, but an unknown experimental factor could not be ruled out. In the study, approximately 160 TCR beta chains were listed as associated with cytomegalovirus. This cohort had only TCR beta chains sequenced, and the lack of alpha or paired-chain data limited which features could be detected. A further reported finding was that TCR beta sequences accurately predicted the HLA-A and HLA-B alleles for most subjects in the first cohort. The presence/absence analyses assumed that sequencing depth was roughly uniform across donors, and that assumption may not be true. In a later analysis, around 17,000 TCR beta sequences were associated with specific HLA alleles at a false discovery rate of 0.05. A cluster of highly shared sequence variants was judged likely to be a technical artifact of the sequencing pipeline. The earlier analysis of 587 of the donors excluded some 16 rarely observed V segments, including chromosome 9 orphons, because counts were too low. CMV serostatus was the only immune exposure information available for the cohort. Most TCR sequences were seen in very few donors, while some public TCRs were found in many individuals.

CDR1 and CDR2, looked up from the germline V gene, are SGHVS and FQNEAQ. From its cysteine to its phenylalanine, the CDR3 spans 14 amino acids. The read is trimmed to its CDR3 DNA, 42 bases read in frame from base 1. Trimming takes 5 bases from V and 6 bases from J, and the germline ends sit 11 bases apart. Library method: the immunoSEQ multiplex PCR assay. The multiplex PCR relied on a mix of 60 forward primers for TCR Vbeta segments and 13 reverse primers for TCR Jbeta segments. A multiplex PCR assay on genomic DNA amplified the CDR3 region of rearranged TCR beta genes. The Illumina HiSeq System was used to sequence the amplified TCR beta libraries as 87-base-pair reads. In the authors' own workflow: In a later analysis, some 80 million unique TCR beta chains were counted across the roughly 610 repertoires, and roughly 11 million of these chains were shared by at least two donors. To remove PCR and sequencing errors, raw reads were error-corrected and collapsed into unique sequences using a nearest-neighbor algorithm that merged closely related sequences. V, D and J gene segments were assigned by aligning CDR3 sequences to IMGT reference sequences. For a sequence to be retained, a match of at least six nucleotides to both a V gene segment and a J gene segment was required. A rearrangement was called productive if the CDR3 had no stop codons and remained in frame with V and J, and every other rearrangement was called non-productive. Following IMGT convention, CDR3 was defined as the stretch from the second conserved V-encoded cysteine to the conserved J-encoded phenylalanine. Sequences without an unambiguous match to a single V gene segment were excluded from the earlier analysis of about 630 of the donors. An earlier analysis of several hundred of the donors called V segments functional above 56.7% productive rearrangements and segregating when the between-donor standard deviation exceeded 5%. To diagnose cytomegalovirus status from the catalog of TCR beta chain sequences, a statistical classification framework was built. V and J gene assignment, in a later analysis, came from comparing TCR nucleotide sequences with IMGT/GENE-DB human TR gene sequences. A later analysis assigned CDR3 sequences and most-parsimonious VDJ recombination scenarios with the TCRdist pipeline. In a later analysis, every TCR beta chain was defined by the combination of its CDR3 amino acid sequence and its V-gene family, and reads without a unique V-gene family were dropped. In a later analysis, around 650 highly shared, low-generation-probability nucleotide sequences were removed to address suspected cross-contamination and a sequencing artifact. In a later analysis, a clonal expansion index for each public chain was calculated from normalized within-repertoire ranks of inferred template counts. In a later analysis, generation probabilities were computed using a VDJ recombination model fitted to out-of-frame rearrangements, and the results were checked against IGoR. In a later analysis, TCR-TCR, TCR-HLA and TCR-CMV co-occurrence was scored with hypergeometric tests, and a repertoire-size bias correction was applied to TCR pairs. In a later analysis, false discovery rates were estimated by permuting HLA or CMV assignments 20 times. In a later analysis, co-occurring TCRs were grouped using DBSCAN, with TCRdist sequence similarity added in when clustering inside HLA-allele-positive subsets. Repertoires with fewer than 30,000 or more than 120,000 public chains, plus five repertoires with anomalous nucleotide sharing, were excluded from co-occurrence clustering. In its TCRdb copy, this immuneACCESS table keeps in-frame sequences only and misses some clones. Where compared with another copy, unresolved V genes explain less than half of these, and the others have no known cause. The V and J calls and clone size were taken over from that table, and D and trimming were inferred from the DNA. Within this sample are 99,000 or so clones, with around three quarters of them counted one time only. Of the sample, around 15% is held by the ten largest clones.

Regarding this clone: It has no known antigen specificity. Base qualities are not at hand, and no much larger clone is one base apart.

This TCR was recovered from a man aged 55 to 70 in good health and CMV-seropositive. The V gene is TRBV7-8 and the J gene is TRBJ1-6; possibly the D gene is TRBD1, per 6 matching bases. Sequencing was done on a sample of PBMCs. The CDR3 protein is CASSPDSFNSPLHF. The nucleotide sequence is given as TGTGCCAGCAGCCCGGACAGTTTTAATTCACCCCTCCACTTT. With the rest looked up from the reference TRBV7-8 and TRBJ1-6 genes rather than sequenced, the full variable domain is GAGVSQSPRYKVAKRGQDVALRCDPISGHVSLFWYQQALGQGPEFLTYFQNEAQLDKSGLPSDRFFAERPEGSVSTLKIQRTQQEDSAVYLCASSPDSFNSPLHFGNGTRLTVT.